These 23 T cell receptor beta chains share one sample of origin, sequenced in a study of cytomegalovirus exposure and HLA in healthy donors. 13 Jbeta primers and 60 Vbeta primers were used for the PCR. Clones were sequenced by immunoSEQ multiplex PCR, and TCRdb holds only the in-frame ones, with some missing. This sample has around 250,000 clones, with about 81% found just once. Sequenced sample: PBMCs. These receptors originate from an older woman in good health and CMV-seropositive.

V and J are TRBV14 and TRBJ1-2; possibly TRBD1 for D (5 bases). Trimming took off 5 bases at V and 4 bases at J, with 11 bases between the two ends. This CDR3 comprises 13 residues. Germline-derived CDR1 and CDR2 are SGHDN and FVKESK. The CDR3 sequence is CASSIRVTYGYTF. The CDR3 coding sequence is TGTGCCAGCAGCATCAGGGTAACCTATGGCTACACCTTC.

DNA for the CDR3: TGTGCCAGCGGGACTAGCGTTGAGACCCAGTACTTC. The encoded protein is CASGTSVETQYF. The J gene is TRBJ2-5, the V gene TRBV7-9; 10 bases map to TRBD2. This CDR3 region has 12 residues. With V trimmed by 8 bases and J by 5 bases, 2 bases remained unmatched. Germline-derived CDR1 and CDR2 are SEHNR and FQNEAQ (reference sequence).

This chain uses TRBV28 with TRBJ1-4, with 8 bases that match TRBD1. The CDR3 consists of 16 residues. CDR1 is MDHEN, CDR2 SYDVKM, per germline. V dropped 6 bases and J dropped 7; count of bases not matched to a gene: 13. For the CDR3, the DNA is TGTGCCAGCAGCTACGTCAGGGGGCGTTCGGGTGAAAAACTGTTTTTT. Its protein product is CASSYVRGRSGEKLFF.

This chain links TRBV7-2 with TRBJ2-3; D is undetermined. The CDR3 has 13 residues. Germline CDR1 reads SGHTA; CDR2 reads FQGNSA. Trimming took 4 bases from V and 8 from J, leaving 13 bases between them. The CDR3 protein is CASSSHYTSTQYF. CDR3 bases: TGTGCCAGCAGCTCCCATTATACTTCTACGCAGTATTTT.

This sequence joins TRBV28 and TRBJ2-7, with 9 bases fitting TRBD1. The CDR3 runs to 13 residues. Germline V gene lookup returns CDR1 MDHEN and CDR2 SYDVKM. The V and J ends lost 8 bases and 2 bases, in that order; junction bases with no gene match: 4. The DNA of the CDR3 is TGTGCCAGCCACGGGACAGGGACCTACGAGCAGTACTTC. Translation: CASHGTGTYEQYF.

The rearrangement joins TRBV7-9 to TRBJ2-1; the D gene is possibly TRBD2 (5 bases). This CDR3 has 15 residues. V was trimmed by 8 bases and J by 1 base, leaving 15 bases between them. Germline values: CDR1 SEHNR, CDR2 FQNEAQ (reference sequence). CDR3 bases: TGTGCCAGCTGTCGAGGGTCTTCATCCTACAATGAGCAGTTCTTC. Protein sequence: CASCRGSSSYNEQFF.

The rearrangement uses TRBV7-3 and TRBJ2-3; 14 nucleotides align to TRBD2. Germline-derived CDR1 and CDR2 are SGHTA and FQGTGA. Trimming at V came to 0 bases and at J to 4 bases, leaving 6 bases not matched to a gene. CDR3 length: 18 amino acids. The DNA for the CDR3 is TGTGCCAGCAGCTTAACGATCCCGGGACTAGCGGGAGCAGATACGCAGTATTTT. It encodes CASSLTIPGLAGADTQYF.

This chain connects TRBV12-5 to TRBJ2-7, with 7 bases identical to TRBD2. V shed 6 bases and J 3 bases; nucleotides not matched to a gene: 8. This CDR3 is 14 amino acids long. Germline values: CDR1 LGHNT, CDR2 FRNRAP. CDR3: CASGGSSGVYEQYF. In DNA, the CDR3 is TGTGCTAGTGGGGGTAGCAGCGGGGTCTACGAGCAGTACTTC.

The chain is built from TRBV25-1 and TRBJ2-2, with 8 bases identical to TRBD1. V was pared by 5 bases and J by 7 bases, with 12 bases of the junction left unmatched. The germline CDR1 and CDR2 sequences are MGHDK and SYGVNS. This CDR3 region has 16 residues. The CDR3 nucleotides are TGTGCCAGCAGTACCCAAGGACAGGGCGGAGACGGGGAGCTGTTTTTT. This translates into CASSTQGQGGDGELFF.

This clone was recorded a few times. The CDR3, as DNA: TGTGCCAGCAGCCCTGGAGTGTGGACGGGGGGTCCCCAGTACTTC. It translates to CASSPGVWTGGPQYF. The V call is TRBV5-6, the J call TRBJ2-5, with 7 bases aligning to TRBD2. J lost 9 bases, V lost 4 bases, and 15 bases had no gene match. Germline loops: CDR1 SGHDT, CDR2 YYEEEE. The CDR3 is 15 residues long.

The CDR3 DNA is TGTGCCTGGAGTTCTCTAGGGGGCGCTCATGAAAAACTGTTTTTT. It codes for CAWSSLGGAHEKLFF. The rearrangement links TRBV30 to TRBJ1-4, with TRBD1 matching over 7 bases. This CDR3 has 15 residues. V lost 2 bases and J lost 6; bases outside the gene matches: 9. The V gene's germline CDR1 is GTSNPN and CDR2 SVGIG (reference sequence).

V usage is TRBV29-1 and J usage is TRBJ2-3, with 9 nucleotides matching TRBD1. The CDR3 sequence is 15 residues long. CDR1 is SQVTM and CDR2 is ANQGSEA in the germline V gene. V lost 3 bases to trimming and J lost 2 bases; unmatched junction nucleotides: 6. The CDR3: CSVDKQGAYTDTQYF. CDR3 in DNA: TGCAGCGTTGATAAACAGGGGGCTTACACAGATACGCAGTATTTT.

The rearrangement uses TRBV7-8 and TRBJ2-7; D may be TRBD2 (7 bases). Germline CDR1 reads SGHVS; CDR2 reads FQNEAQ. The length of the CDR3 is 15 residues. Trimming took 1 base from V and 6 from J, leaving 16 bases between them. CDR3 nucleotides: TGTGCCAGCAGCTTAGATGGCGGGGGCTGGGCCGAGCAGTACTTC. Translating gives CASSLDGGGWAEQYF.

This clone was counted a few times. The chain has TRBV6-5 and TRBJ2-5, with 11 bases that match TRBD1. This CDR3 spans 15 amino acids. Germline CDR1 MNHEY, CDR2 SVGAGI. With 1 base clipped from V and 5 bases from J, the junction kept 3 bases outside the gene matches. This chain's CDR3 is CASSYLDRGQETQYF. The CDR3 DNA is TGTGCCAGCAGTTACTTGGACAGGGGGCAGGAGACCCAGTACTTC.

This rearrangement joins TRBV28 to TRBJ2-5; 10 bases are a match to TRBD1. The CDR3 consists of 13 residues. V was clipped by 6 bases and J by 6 bases; unmatched bases: 4. Per the germline V gene, CDR1 is MDHEN and CDR2 is SYDVKM. The CDR3 nucleotides are TGTGCCAGCAGAGACAGGGGGCGAAAGACCCAGTACTTC. Its translation: CASRDRGRKTQYF.

V gene TRBV5-6 combines with J gene TRBJ1-5, with D unclear. The CDR3 loop spans 15 amino acids. Germline V gene sequence: CDR1 SGHDT, CDR2 YYEEEE. V dropped 3 bases and J dropped 3 bases, with 13 bases sitting between them. This CDR3 is CASSSGWAHNQPQHF. In DNA, the CDR3 is TGTGCCAGCAGCTCAGGCTGGGCGCACAATCAGCCCCAGCATTTT.

The V call is TRBV18, the J call TRBJ2-3, with TRBD2 matching 9 bases. V shed 5 bases, J shed 1 base, and the junction held 10 bases outside the gene matches. Germline CDR1 is KGHSH and CDR2 is LQKENI. The CDR3 runs to 17 residues. This chain's CDR3 is CASSEVSGSIGTDTQYF. The CDR3 bases are TGTGCCAGCTCAGAGGTTAGCGGGAGTATCGGCACAGATACGCAGTATTTT.

V is TRBV2 and J is TRBJ2-7, with D perhaps matching TRBD1 (5 bases). The CDR3 has 13 amino acids. Per germline, CDR1 SNHLY and CDR2 FYNNEI. Between the trimmed V and J ends, which lost 6 bases and 3 bases, there was a span of 12 bases. CDR3 in amino acids: CASSTNTGYEQYF. CDR3 nucleotides: TGTGCCAGCAGCACAAATACAGGCTACGAGCAGTACTTC.

This sequence joins TRBV9 and TRBJ1-2, with D uncertain. V lost 0 bases and J 3 bases, leaving 9 bases between the germline ends. There are 14 residues in the CDR3. Germline CDR1 is SGDLS and CDR2 is YYNGEE. This CDR3 is CASSVDRRDYGYTF. The CDR3 DNA is TGTGCCAGCAGCGTAGATCGGAGGGACTATGGCTACACCTTC.

This chain links TRBV2 with TRBJ2-2; D gene ambiguous. The V and J ends lost 4 bases and 3 bases respectively, with 12 bases between them. Germline V gene lookup returns CDR1 SNHLY and CDR2 FYNNEI. This CDR3 contains 15 residues. CDR3 coding DNA: TGTGCCAGCAGTGGTGTCAGGTCTTACACCGGGGAGCTGTTTTTT. Protein product: CASSGVRSYTGELFF.

The chain couples TRBV4-1 to TRBJ2-4; D may be TRBD2 (7 bases). The V gene lost 5 bases and the J gene lost 0 bases, with 17 bases spanning the gap. CDR1 and CDR2 (germline): MGHRA, YSYEKL. This CDR3 is built from 17 residues. CDR3: CASSADGGGGAKNIQYF. CDR3 coding DNA: TGCGCCAGCAGCGCTGACGGGGGAGGGGGAGCCAAAAACATTCAGTACTTC.

The chain links TRBV5-1 to TRBJ2-3; TRBD2 aligns across 7 bases. Germline loops: CDR1 SGHRS, CDR2 YFSETQ. Germline trimming cut 0 bases from V and 0 bases from J; bases unmatched to any gene: 7. CDR3 size: 17 residues. CDR3 sequence: CASSLGWASGSTDTQYF. CDR3 in DNA: TGCGCCAGCAGCTTGGGGTGGGCTAGCGGAAGCACAGATACGCAGTATTTT.

The chain carries TRBV5-1 and TRBJ2-7, with D maybe TRBD1 (5 bases). V was trimmed by 4 bases and J by 5 bases, leaving 19 bases between them. CDR3 size: 15 residues. Germline V gene sequence: CDR1 SGHRS, CDR2 YFSETQ. CDR3 sequence reads: CASSRVPQGGNEQYF. The CDR3 nucleotides are TGCGCCAGCAGCCGGGTGCCCCAGGGTGGGAACGAGCAGTACTTC.